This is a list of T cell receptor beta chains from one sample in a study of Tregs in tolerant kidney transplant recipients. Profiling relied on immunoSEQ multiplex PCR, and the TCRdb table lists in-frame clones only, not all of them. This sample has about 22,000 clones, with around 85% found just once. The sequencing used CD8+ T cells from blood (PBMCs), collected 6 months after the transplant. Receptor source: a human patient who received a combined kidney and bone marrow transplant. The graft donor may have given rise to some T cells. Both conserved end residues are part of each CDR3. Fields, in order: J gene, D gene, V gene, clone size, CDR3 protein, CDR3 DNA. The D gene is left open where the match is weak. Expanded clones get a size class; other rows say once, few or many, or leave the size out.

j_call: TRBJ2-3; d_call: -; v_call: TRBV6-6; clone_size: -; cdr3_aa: CASSPPDSVGTDTQYF; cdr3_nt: TGTGCCAGCAGTCCACCAGACAGCGTTGGGACAGATACGCAGTATTTT
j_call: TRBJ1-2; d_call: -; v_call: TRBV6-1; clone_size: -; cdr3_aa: CASSEVTAYGYTF; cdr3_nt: TGTGCCAGCAGTGAAGTCACAGCCTATGGCTACACCTTC
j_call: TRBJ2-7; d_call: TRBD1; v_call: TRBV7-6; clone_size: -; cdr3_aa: CASSLGQGRRDYEQYF; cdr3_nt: TGTGCCAGCAGCTTGGGACAGGGTAGACGGGACTACGAGCAGTACTTC
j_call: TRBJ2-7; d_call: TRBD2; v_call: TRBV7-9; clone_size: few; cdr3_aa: CASSQGALYGRTYEQYF; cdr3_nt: TGTGCCAGCAGCCAAGGGGCCCTATACGGGAGGACCTACGAGCAGTACTTC
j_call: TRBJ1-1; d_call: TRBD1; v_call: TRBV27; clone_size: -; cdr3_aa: CASSLGTGNTEAFF; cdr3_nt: TGTGCCAGCAGTTTAGGGACAGGGAACACTGAAGCTTTCTTT
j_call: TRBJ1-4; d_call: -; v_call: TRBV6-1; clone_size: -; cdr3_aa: CASSVQAGSNEKLFF; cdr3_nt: TGTGCCAGCAGTGTGCAGGCAGGATCTAATGAAAAACTGTTTTTT
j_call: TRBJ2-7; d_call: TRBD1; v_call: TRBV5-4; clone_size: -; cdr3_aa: CASSGTHKSGQGYEQYF; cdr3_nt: TGTGCCAGCAGCGGAACCCATAAATCGGGACAGGGGTACGAGCAGTACTTC
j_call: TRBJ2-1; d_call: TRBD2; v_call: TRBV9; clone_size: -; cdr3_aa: CASSSSGGPYNEQFF; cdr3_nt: TGTGCCAGCAGCTCTAGCGGGGGTCCCTACAATGAGCAGTTCTTC
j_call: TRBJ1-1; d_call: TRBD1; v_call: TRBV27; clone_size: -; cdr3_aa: CASSLSTGMNTEAFF; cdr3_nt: TGTGCCAGCAGTTTATCGACAGGGATGAACACTGAAGCTTTCTTT
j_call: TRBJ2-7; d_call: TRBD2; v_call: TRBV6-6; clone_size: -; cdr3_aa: CASSYSTSGYEQYF; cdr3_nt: TGTGCCAGCAGTTACTCGACTAGCGGCTACGAGCAGTACTTC
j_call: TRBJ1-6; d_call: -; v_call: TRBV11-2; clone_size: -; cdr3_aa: CASSTGWESSYNSPLHF; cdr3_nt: TGTGCCAGCAGCACGGGGTGGGAGAGCTCCTATAATTCCCCCCTCCACTTT
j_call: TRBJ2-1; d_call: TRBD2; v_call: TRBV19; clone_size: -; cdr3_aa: CASTSGGRDEQFF; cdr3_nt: TGTGCCAGTACCAGCGGGGGGAGGGATGAGCAGTTCTTC
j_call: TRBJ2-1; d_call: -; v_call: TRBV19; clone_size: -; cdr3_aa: CASSIVQTSYNEQFF; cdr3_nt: TGTGCCAGTAGTATAGTTCAGACTTCCTACAATGAGCAGTTCTTC
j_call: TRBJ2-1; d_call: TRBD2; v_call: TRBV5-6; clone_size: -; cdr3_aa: CASSLIGYLAGDYNEQFF; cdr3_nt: TGTGCCAGCAGCTTGATTGGATACTTAGCGGGAGATTACAATGAGCAGTTCTTC
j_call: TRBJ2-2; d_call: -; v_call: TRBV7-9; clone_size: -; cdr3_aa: CASSPLLLTGELFF; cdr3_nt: TGTGCCAGCAGCCCCCTACTCTTGACCGGGGAGCTGTTTTTT
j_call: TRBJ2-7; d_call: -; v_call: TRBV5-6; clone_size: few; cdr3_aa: CASSSPGSYEQYF; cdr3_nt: TGTGCCAGCAGCTCACCCGGCTCCTACGAGCAGTACTTC
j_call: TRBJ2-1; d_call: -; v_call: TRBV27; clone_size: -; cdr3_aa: CASRTFSGPSYNEQFF; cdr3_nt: TGTGCCAGCAGGACCTTTAGCGGCCCTTCCTACAATGAGCAGTTCTTC
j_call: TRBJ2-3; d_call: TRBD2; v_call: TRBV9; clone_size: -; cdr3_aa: CASSGDLLGAGGLDTQYF; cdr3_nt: TGTGCCAGCAGCGGGGACCTCCTTGGAGCGGGAGGTCTAGATACGCAGTATTTT
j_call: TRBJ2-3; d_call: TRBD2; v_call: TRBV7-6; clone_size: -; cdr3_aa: CASSLSPREYPDTQYF; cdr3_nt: TGTGCCAGCAGCTTATCTCCGCGGGAGTACCCAGATACGCAGTATTTT
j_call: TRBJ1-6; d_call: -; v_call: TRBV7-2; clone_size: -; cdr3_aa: CASSRTGRNSPLHF; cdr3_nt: TGTGCCAGCAGCCGCACAGGGCGTAATTCACCCCTCCACTTT
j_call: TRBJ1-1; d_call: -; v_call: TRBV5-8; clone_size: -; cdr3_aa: CASSLLRGKNTEAFF; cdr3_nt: TGTGCCAGCAGCTTGTTGAGGGGGAAGAACACTGAAGCTTTCTTT
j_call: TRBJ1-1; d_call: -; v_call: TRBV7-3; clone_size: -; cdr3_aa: CASSLTPGGRNTEAFF; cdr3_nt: TGTGCCAGCAGCTTAACCCCGGGGGGCAGGAACACTGAAGCTTTCTTT
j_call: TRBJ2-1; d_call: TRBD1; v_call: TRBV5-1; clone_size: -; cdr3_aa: CASSLGDRGFDEQFF; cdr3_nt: TGCGCCAGCAGCTTGGGAGACAGGGGGTTCGATGAGCAGTTCTTC
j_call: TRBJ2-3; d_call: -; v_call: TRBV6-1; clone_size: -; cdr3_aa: CASSEDRAAVHTDTQYF; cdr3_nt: TGTGCCAGCAGTGAAGACCGAGCAGCGGTACACACAGATACGCAGTATTTT
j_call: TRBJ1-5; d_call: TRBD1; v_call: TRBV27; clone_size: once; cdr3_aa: CASSLGTGTSNQPQHF; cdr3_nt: TGTGCCAGCAGTTTGGGGACAGGAACGAGCAATCAGCCCCAGCATTTT
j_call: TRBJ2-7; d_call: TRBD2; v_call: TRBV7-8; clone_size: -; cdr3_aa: CASSPPATSGSYEQYF; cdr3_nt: TGTGCCAGCAGCCCGCCTGCGACTAGCGGATCCTACGAGCAGTACTTC
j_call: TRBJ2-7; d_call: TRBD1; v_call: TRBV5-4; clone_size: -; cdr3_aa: CASSTTGGNYEQYF; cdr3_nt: TGTGCCAGCAGTACGACAGGGGGAAACTACGAGCAGTACTTC
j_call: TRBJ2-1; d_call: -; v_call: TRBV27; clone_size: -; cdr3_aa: CASSLAPSLSYNEQFF; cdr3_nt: TGTGCCAGCAGTTTAGCGCCTAGCCTCTCCTACAATGAGCAGTTCTTC
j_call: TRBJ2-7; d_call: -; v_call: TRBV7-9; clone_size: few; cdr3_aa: CASSLMPSGLYEQYF; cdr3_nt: TGTGCCAGCAGCTTAATGCCCAGCGGACTCTACGAGCAGTACTTC
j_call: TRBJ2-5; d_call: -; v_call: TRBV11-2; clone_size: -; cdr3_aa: CASRPSKGRGPGETQYF; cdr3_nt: TGTGCCAGCAGGCCCTCCAAGGGGCGGGGGCCGGGAGAGACCCAGTACTTC
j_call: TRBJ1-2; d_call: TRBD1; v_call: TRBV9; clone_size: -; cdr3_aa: CASSVGRGDRESYGYTF; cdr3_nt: TGTGCCAGCAGCGTAGGACGAGGGGACAGGGAATCCTATGGCTACACCTTC
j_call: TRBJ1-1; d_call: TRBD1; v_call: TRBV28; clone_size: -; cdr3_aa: CASSFRDRDNTEAFF; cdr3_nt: TGTGCCAGCAGTTTCAGGGACAGAGATAACACTGAAGCTTTCTTT
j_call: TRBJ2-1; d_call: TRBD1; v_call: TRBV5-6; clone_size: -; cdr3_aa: CASSSDRVDSLTYNEQFF; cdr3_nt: TGTGCCAGCAGCTCGGACAGGGTCGACTCCCTGACCTACAATGAGCAGTTCTTC
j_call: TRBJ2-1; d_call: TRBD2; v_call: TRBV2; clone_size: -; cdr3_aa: CASSEALAESSYNEQFF; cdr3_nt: TGTGCCAGCAGTGAAGCACTAGCGGAAAGCTCCTACAATGAGCAGTTCTTC
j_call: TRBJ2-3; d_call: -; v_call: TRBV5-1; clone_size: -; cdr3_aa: CASSLAGDTQYF; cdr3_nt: TGCGCCAGCAGCTTGGCCGGAGATACGCAGTATTTT
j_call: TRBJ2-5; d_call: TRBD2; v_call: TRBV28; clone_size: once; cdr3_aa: CASSGGTSGDPQETQYF; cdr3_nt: TGTGCCAGCAGTGGAGGGACTAGCGGGGACCCCCAAGAGACCCAGTACTTC
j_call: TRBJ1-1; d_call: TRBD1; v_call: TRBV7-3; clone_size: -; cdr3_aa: CASSLQTGGNTEAFF; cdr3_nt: TGTGCCAGCAGCTTACAGACAGGGGGGAACACTGAAGCTTTCTTT
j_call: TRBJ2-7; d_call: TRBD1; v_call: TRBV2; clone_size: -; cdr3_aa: CASEALTGTGGEQYF; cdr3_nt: TGTGCCAGCGAGGCCCTTACCGGGACAGGGGGCGAGCAGTACTTC
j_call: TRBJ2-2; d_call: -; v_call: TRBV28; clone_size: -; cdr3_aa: CASSLFGSPRVTGELFF; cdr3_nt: TGTGCCAGCAGTTTATTCGGTTCTCCGAGGGTCACCGGGGAGCTGTTTTTT
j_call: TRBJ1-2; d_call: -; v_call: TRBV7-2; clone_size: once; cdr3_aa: CASSLGAGYGYTF; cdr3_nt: TGTGCCAGCAGCTTAGGAGCGGGCTATGGCTACACCTTC
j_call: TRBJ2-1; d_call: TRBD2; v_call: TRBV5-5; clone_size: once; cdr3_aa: CASSLSWGAGDEQFF; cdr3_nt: TGTGCCAGCAGCTTGTCGTGGGGCGCGGGGGATGAGCAGTTCTTC
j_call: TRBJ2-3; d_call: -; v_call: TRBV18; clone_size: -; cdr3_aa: CASSPDSLAFTTDTQYF; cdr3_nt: TGTGCCAGCTCACCGGACTCTCTAGCGTTCACCACAGATACGCAGTATTTT
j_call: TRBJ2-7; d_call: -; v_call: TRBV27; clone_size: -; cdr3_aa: CASSSTYEQYF; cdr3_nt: TGTGCCAGCAGTTCCACCTACGAGCAGTACTTC
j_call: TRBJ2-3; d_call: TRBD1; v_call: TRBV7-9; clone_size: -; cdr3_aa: CAVRTGLTDTQYF; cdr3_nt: TGTGCCGTAAGGACAGGGCTCACAGATACGCAGTATTTT
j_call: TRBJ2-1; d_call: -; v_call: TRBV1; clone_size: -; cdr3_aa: CTSSQDPAVRELYNEQFF; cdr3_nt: TGCACCAGCAGCCAAGACCCCGCGGTGCGGGAGCTTTACAATGAGCAGTTCTTC
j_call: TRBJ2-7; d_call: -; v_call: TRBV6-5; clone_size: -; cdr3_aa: CASRLTGTSYEQYF; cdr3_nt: TGTGCCAGCAGGCTCACCGGGACAAGCTACGAGCAGTACTTC
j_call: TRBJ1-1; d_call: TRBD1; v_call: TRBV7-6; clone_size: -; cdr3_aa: CASSLEGQTEAFF; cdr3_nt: TGTGCCAGCAGCTTAGAGGGACAGACTGAAGCTTTCTTT
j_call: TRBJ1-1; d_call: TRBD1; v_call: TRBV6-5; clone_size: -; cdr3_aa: CASSIWTGANTEAFF; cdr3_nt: TGTGCCAGCAGTATCTGGACAGGGGCGAACACTGAAGCTTTCTTT
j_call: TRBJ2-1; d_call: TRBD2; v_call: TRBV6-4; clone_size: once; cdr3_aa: CASSEVAGGILEQFF; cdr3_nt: TGTGCCAGCAGTGAGGTAGCGGGAGGAATCCTGGAGCAGTTCTTC
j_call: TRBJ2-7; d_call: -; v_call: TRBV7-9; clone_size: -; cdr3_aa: CASSLRVTYEQYF; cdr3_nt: TGTGCCAGCAGCTTGCGGGTTACCTACGAGCAGTACTTC
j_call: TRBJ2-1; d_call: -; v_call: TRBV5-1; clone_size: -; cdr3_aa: CASSLGIGVNEQFF; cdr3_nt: TGCGCCAGCAGCTTGGGGATTGGAGTCAATGAGCAGTTCTTC
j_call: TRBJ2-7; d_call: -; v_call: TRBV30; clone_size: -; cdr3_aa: CAWQVGGYEQYF; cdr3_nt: TGTGCCTGGCAGGTGGGGGGCTACGAGCAGTACTTC
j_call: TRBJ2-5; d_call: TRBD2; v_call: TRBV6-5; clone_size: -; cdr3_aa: CASNSPGGSEETQYF; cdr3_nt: TGTGCCAGCAACTCCCCGGGAGGTAGTGAAGAGACCCAGTACTTC
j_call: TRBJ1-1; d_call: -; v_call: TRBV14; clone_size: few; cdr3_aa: CASSRLLGTEAFF; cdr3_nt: TGTGCCAGCAGTCGACTCCTAGGTACTGAAGCTTTCTTT